This TCR beta chain was recorded in a study of T cells in Graves' hyperthyroidism and ophthalmopathy. Graves' hyperthyroidism showing no ophthalmopathy progression within 18 months was considered stable. Each diagnosis drew on symptoms, thyroxine, TRAb, thyroid ultrasound and orbital computed tomography findings. Fresh 10 ml peripheral blood yielded PBMCs. The CDR3 covers 14 residues. Trimming pared 7 bases from V and 3 bases from J, leaving 16 bases between. Whole-study results and caveats: Stable hyperthyroidism and ophthalmopathy were separated using 13 V-J signatures.

Amplification of TCR beta CDR3 regions was performed using RNA transcripts as template. First-round RT-PCR targeting the TCR CDR3 was performed with the HTBI primer set. MiXCR, applied by TCRdb to the multiplex PCR reads, yields one record per CDR3 protein. The table includes hundreds of thousands of distinct CDR3 sequences, 30% to 40% detected once. In its sample, this clonotype was seen many times. Its antigen is not identified. Sequencing was carried out using blood. This sequence was found in a woman aged 35 to 49 with Graves' hyperthyroidism. The chain has TRBV12-3 or TRBV12-4 and TRBJ2-7, with D tentatively TRBD1 (6 bases). The CDR3, as DNA: TGTGCCAGCACCCAGGGGCCCGGTGTCTACGAGCAGTACTTC. Its protein product is CASTQGPGVYEQYF.